The subject of this entry is one T cell receptor beta chain. The data belong to a study of blood T cell repertoires in COVID-19. Looking at the study overall: PBMCs, B-cell-depleted T cells, or T cells provided the cDNA or gDNA that made up the material.

Produced via immunoSEQ multiplex PCR; TCRdb's table is partial and in-frame only. There are tens of thousands of clones in the sample; over 80% occur only once, and about 2.5% lies in the top ten. Germline V lookup: CDR1 SEHNR, CDR2 FQNEAQ (reference sequence). The V segment lost 4 bases and the J segment 8 bases; nucleotides outside the gene matches: 12. The CDR3 sequence is 15 residues long. The rearrangement uses TRBV7-9 and TRBJ1-2; TRBD1 aligns across 8 bases. The sequence derives from an elderly man with active or convalescent COVID-19. The sample comprised peripheral blood. The CDR3 DNA follows: TGTGCCAGCAGCTCCGTCGACAGGGGAAGGTGGGGCTACACCTTC. Translated: CASSSVDRGRWGYTF. The full variable domain, rest sourced from reference TRBV7-9 and TRBJ1-2, is DTGVSQNPRHKITKRGQNVTFRCDPISEHNRLYWYRQTLGQGPEFLTYFQNEAQLEKSRLLSDRFSAERPKGSFSTLEIQRTEQGDSAMYLCASSSVDRGRWGYTFGSGTRLTVV.